This T cell receptor beta chain was recorded in a study of T cell clonality in common variable immunodeficiency. Points from the study as a whole: In common variable immunodeficiency, TCR beta chains reportedly carried fewer deletions and N-nucleotide insertions.

Trimming at V came to 3 bases and at J to 0 bases, leaving 9 bases not matched to a gene. CDR3 length: 19 amino acids. CDR1 is SNHLY and CDR2 is FYNNEI in the germline V gene. Aged 9 to 64 years, CVID subjects averaged about 39 years old. CVID subjects had received replacement immunoglobulin for at least one year. CVID subjects were neither ill nor on immunomodulatory or immunosuppressive medication at sampling. This clone was picked up many times. What it binds is not known. From the germline J gene comes the end of the CDR3, since the read stops 3 residues before it. Distinct nucleotide sequences in the sample also encode this CDR3. TCRdb's table, derived via immunoSEQ multiplex PCR, lists solely in-frame clones and lacks some. The sample holds 25,000 to 35,000 clones, and no clone turns up only once.

The V call is TRBV2, the J call TRBJ2-6, with 9 positions matching TRBD1. The sequenced sample was peripheral blood mononuclear cells. The clonotype comes from a human donor with common variable immunodeficiency. The CDR3 DNA, read in part, is TGTGCCAGCAGTGACCCCGCGGGACAGGGTCACTCTGGGGCCAACGTC. Translation gives CASSDPAGQGHSGANV. The full-length CDR3 reads as CASSDPAGQGHSGANVLTF. Together with reference TRBV2 and TRBJ2-6, the CDR3 gives the full variable domain: EPEVTQTPSHQVTQMGQEVILRCVPISNHLYFYWYRQILGQKVEFLVSFYNNEISEKSEIFDDQFSVERPDGSNFTLKIRSTKLEDSAMYFCASSDPAGQGHSGANVLTFGAGSRLTVL.